Following are 27 T cell receptor beta chains from one sample sequenced in a study of neurological immune-mediated disorders. TCRdb redid the calling of the 5' RACE reads with MiXCR, one entry per CDR3 protein. The sample carries 40,000 to 50,000 distinct CDR3 sequences, 10% recorded once. Sequencing was carried out using PBMCs. Receptor source: a middle-aged woman with HTLV-1-associated myelopathy (HAM/TSP).

Only one count was recorded for this clonotype. A much larger clone differs by one base, so this may be a read error. The rearrangement joins TRBV7-2 to TRBJ1-1, with TRBD1 matching over 9 bases. The CDR3 runs 13 residues. Germline V gene lookup returns CDR1 SGHTA and CDR2 FQGNSA. V was clipped by 6 bases and J by 12 bases; unmatched bases: 11. In DNA, the CDR3 is TGTGCCAGCAGATGGGACCGGGACAGGGATCCTTTCTTT. It is translated as CASRWDRDRDPFF.

At least ten counts were recorded for this clonotype. The rearrangement uses TRBV6-1 and TRBJ1-1, with D possibly matching TRBD1 (6 bases). The V end lost 6 bases, the J end lost 4 bases, and 15 bases lay between the germline ends. CDR1 and CDR2 from the germline V gene are MNHNS and SASEGT. The CDR3 runs 14 residues. CDR3: CASSPLRGGTEAFF. The CDR3 DNA sequence: TGTGCCAGCAGCCCTCTCAGGGGCGGCACTGAAGCTTTCTTT.

At least ten counts were recorded for this clonotype. This chain connects TRBV9 to TRBJ2-7, with 12 nucleotides matching TRBD1. CDR3 length: 16 amino acids. The ends lost 3 bases at V and 3 bases at J; junction bases unmatched: 7. Per germline, CDR1 SGDLS and CDR2 YYNGEE. The CDR3 DNA follows: TGTGCCAGCAGCGGAGGGGACAGGGGGCGGATCTACGAGCAGTACTTC. Protein: CASSGGDRGRIYEQYF.

V is TRBV5-1 and J is TRBJ2-7, with D possibly being TRBD1 (6 bases). The CDR3 is made up of 14 amino acids. Germline CDR1 SGHRS, CDR2 YFSETQ. Trimming cost V 4 bases and J 5 bases, with 16 bases left between them. In DNA, the CDR3 is TGCGCCAGCAGCGACTGGGGGCCCCCCAACGAGCAGTACTTC. Translating gives CASSDWGPPNEQYF. The full variable domain, with the rest looked up from reference TRBV5-1 and TRBJ2-7, is KAGVTQTPRYLIKTRGQQVTLSCSPISGHRSVSWYQQTPGQGLQFLFEYFSETQRNKGNFPGRFSGRQFSNSRSEMNVSTLELGDSALYLCASSDWGPPNEQYFGPGTRLTVT.

This clonotype was counted ten times or more. In DNA form, the CDR3 reads TGTGCCAGCAGCCAAGAATTCGGGCGAGGGGACACTGAAGCTTTCTTT. Translated, it gives CASSQEFGRGDTEAFF. The chain employs TRBV4-2 and TRBJ1-1; D may be TRBD1 (5 bases). Trimming removed 0 bases at V and 3 bases at J, with 14 bases between. Looked up from germline, CDR1 is LGHNA and CDR2 is YNFKEQ. The CDR3 is 16 amino acids.

The table lists this clonotype with many counts. This chain links TRBV14 with TRBJ2-3, with D unclear. Trimming stripped 4 bases from V and 0 bases from J, with 5 bases between. The CDR3 is made up of 13 amino acids. Germline V lookup: CDR1 SGHDN, CDR2 FVKESK. The CDR3 sequence: CASSPGSTDTQYF. DNA of the CDR3: TGTGCCAGCAGCCCAGGAAGCACAGATACGCAGTATTTT.

In its sample, this clonotype was seen many times. V gene TRBV7-2 combines with J gene TRBJ1-3; maybe TRBD1 (6 bases). The germline CDR1 and CDR2 sequences are SGHTA and FQGNSA. CDR3 length equals 15 residues. Trimming shortened V by 5 bases and J by 2 bases, and 13 bases separated the two germline ends. CDR3 residues: CASSASGQAGNTIYF. The CDR3 coding sequence is TGTGCCAGCAGCGCCTCGGGACAAGCTGGAAACACCATATATTTT.

At least ten counts were recorded for this clonotype. Likely a read error: the CDR3 ends without its conserved phenylalanine or tryptophan. The DNA is left out, because the CDR3 cannot be placed on it with certainty; the CDR3 is given as TCRdb lists it. This CDR3 is CASSHGGRPFDAL. This chain connects TRBV3-1 to TRBJ2-1; the table calls TRBD2, which could not be checked here. The CDR3 length equals 13 residues, ends included. Germline loops: CDR1 LGHDT, CDR2 YNNKEL (reference sequence).

The table lists this clonotype with a few counts. The chain recombines TRBV20-1 with TRBJ1-1; D is unresolved. The CDR3 extends over 12 amino acids. Germline V gene data show CDR1 as DFQATT and CDR2 as SNEGSKA (reference sequence). The V end lost 4 bases, the J end lost 0 bases, and 6 bases lay between the germline ends. The DNA of the CDR3 is TGCAGTGCTATACAAATGAACACTGAAGCTTTCTTT. This gives the protein CSAIQMNTEAFF.

The sample holds many counts of this clonotype. Compared with germline, one end of the junction differs, possibly owing to a read error. Here the CDR3 DNA reads TGTGCCAGCTCACGAATGACAGGGGGGAACACTGAAGCTTTTTTT. This gives the protein CASSRMTGGNTEAFF. The V gene is TRBV18, the J gene TRBJ1-1; the match to TRBD1 covers 9 bases. Per germline, CDR1 KGHSH and CDR2 LQKENI. This CDR3 comprises 15 residues.

This clonotype showed up many times. J is TRBJ1-2 and V is TRBV5-1; TRBD1 aligns across 7 bases. Trimming took 4 bases from V and 4 from J; bases not matched to a gene: 4. CDR1 and CDR2 (germline): SGHRS, YFSETQ. The CDR3 consists of 13 residues. This chain's CDR3 is CASSLRTGYGYTF. The CDR3 nucleotides read TGCGCCAGCAGCCTTCGGACAGGCTATGGCTACACCTTC. Together with reference TRBV5-1 and TRBJ1-2, the CDR3 gives the full variable domain: KAGVTQTPRYLIKTRGQQVTLSCSPISGHRSVSWYQQTPGQGLQFLFEYFSETQRNKGNFPGRFSGRQFSNSRSEMNVSTLELGDSALYLCASSLRTGYGYTFGSGTRLTVV.

This clonotype was seen many times. The chain joins TRBV7-9 to TRBJ2-7, with 11 nucleotides matching TRBD2. V was pared by 3 bases and J by 1 base, with 8 bases of the junction left unmatched. CDR1 SEHNR and CDR2 FQNEAQ come from the germline V gene (reference sequence). This CDR3 is 17 amino acids long. This chain's CDR3 is CASSLVSSGGPSYEQYF. The CDR3 DNA reads as TGTGCCAGCAGCTTGGTATCTAGCGGGGGGCCTTCCTACGAGCAGTACTTC.

This clonotype was found a few times. Being one base from a much bigger clone, this may be a read error. The rearrangement uses TRBV12-3 or TRBV12-4 and TRBJ1-2; 7 positions match TRBD1. This CDR3 region has 14 residues. CDR3 coding DNA: TGTGCCAGCACTTTAGGGCAGGGGGTCTATGGCTACACCTTC. Encoded protein: CASTLGQGVYGYTF.

In this sample, this clonotype turned up many times. The chain uses TRBV5-1 and TRBJ1-2, with TRBD1 identical over 9 bases. V gave up 0 bases and J gave up 8 bases; unmatched junction bases: 5. This CDR3 has 14 residues. CDR1 is SGHRS, CDR2 YFSETQ, per germline. The CDR3 coding sequence is TGCGCCAGCAGCTTGGAGACAGGGGGTGGAGGCTACACCTTC. Its protein is CASSLETGGGGYTF.

At least ten counts were recorded for this clonotype. The chain uses TRBV11-3 and TRBJ2-1; TRBD2 matches 9 bases. J gave up 3 bases and V 5 bases, and 14 bases lay outside the gene matches. Germline V gene lookup returns CDR1 SGHNT and CDR2 YENEEA. The CDR3 length is 18 residues. The CDR3 here is CASSPGTSFLRIYNEQFF. The CDR3 nucleotides read TGTGCCAGCAGCCCCGGGACTAGCTTTCTAAGAATCTACAATGAGCAGTTCTTC.

The J gene is TRBJ2-4, the V gene TRBV2; TRBD1 might be the D (6 bases). The V gene's germline CDR1 is SNHLY and CDR2 FYNNEI. CDR3 size: 15 residues. V lost 6 bases to trimming and J lost 0 bases, with 12 bases between them. The CDR3, as DNA: TGTGCCAGCAGACCTACAGGGTCAGCCAAAAACATTCAGTACTTC. It yields the protein CASRPTGSAKNIQYF.

This clonotype was counted at least ten times. V gene TRBV6-5 combines with J gene TRBJ1-3, with D perhaps matching TRBD1 (5 bases). Trimming shortened V by 0 bases and J by 0 bases, and 12 bases separated the two germline ends. The CDR3 sequence is 17 residues long. The V gene's germline CDR1 is MNHEY and CDR2 SVGAGI. The CDR3 region is CASSYSAFGGSGNTIYF. The CDR3 DNA reads as TGTGCCAGCAGTTACTCGGCTTTCGGGGGCTCTGGAAACACCATATATTTT.

In this sample, this clonotype turned up many times. V and J are TRBV6-9 and TRBJ2-1; no clear D. The CDR3 is 15 residues long. Germline V CDR1 and CDR2: MNHGY, SVAAGI. V was trimmed by 6 bases and J by 6 bases, leaving 18 bases between them. CDR3 sequence (DNA): TGTGCCAGCAGCTCCACGGAGAGGATTCGCAATGAGCAGTTCTTC. Residues: CASSSTERIRNEQFF.

At least ten counts were recorded for this clonotype. This chain links TRBV7-8 with TRBJ1-2; TRBD1 is a possible D gene (5 bases). The CDR3 totals 14 residues. The V and J ends lost 4 bases and 2 bases respectively, with 11 bases between them. In germline, CDR1 is SGHVS, CDR2 FQNEAQ. The CDR3 DNA is TGTGCCAGCAGCTCAAAGGGGCGGAACTATGGCTACACCTTC. This codes for CASSSKGRNYGYTF.

This clonotype was detected many times. The chain is built from TRBV3-1 and TRBJ2-6; D remains ambiguous. V dropped 1 base and J dropped 4 bases, with 8 bases sitting between them. Germline V CDR1 and CDR2: LGHDT, YNNKEL (reference sequence). The CDR3 loop spans 15 amino acids. The CDR3 reads CASSQAGQGANVLTF. Here the CDR3 DNA reads TGTGCCAGCAGCCAAGCGGGCCAAGGGGCCAACGTCCTGACTTTC.

This clonotype was seen many times. The CDR3 sequence: CASSVAPGGFGYTF. In DNA, the CDR3 is TGTGCCAGCAGCGTAGCCCCAGGGGGCTTTGGCTACACCTTC. This chain joins TRBV9 and TRBJ1-2, with TRBD1 matching over 8 bases. The CDR3 consists of 14 residues. V trimming: 0 bases; J trimming: 7 bases; junction bases outside the gene matches: 5. Germline V gene data show CDR1 as SGDLS and CDR2 as YYNGEE.

Many counts were recorded for this clonotype. The chain employs TRBV5-1 and TRBJ2-5; D gene unclear. Trimming took 1 base from V and 1 from J, leaving 11 bases between them. CDR3 length: 15 amino acids. CDR1 SGHRS and CDR2 YFSETQ come from the germline V gene. CDR3 in amino acids: CASSLMSRAQETQYF. CDR3 DNA sequence: TGCGCCAGCAGCTTGATGTCCCGGGCCCAAGAGACCCAGTACTTC.

This clonotype was found many times. The V call is TRBV5-1, the J call TRBJ1-1, with D possibly matching TRBD1 (5 bases). V was clipped by 0 bases and J by 0 bases, with 12 bases between them. Germline values: CDR1 SGHRS, CDR2 YFSETQ. This CDR3 is 16 amino acids long. CDR3 nucleotide sequence: TGCGCCAGCAGCTTGGCGGGGGGGTCGATGAACACTGAAGCTTTCTTT. Translated, it gives CASSLAGGSMNTEAFF.

This clonotype was seen repeatedly, ten times or more. The chain employs TRBV12-3 or TRBV12-4 and TRBJ2-3, with no clear D. This CDR3 is built from 10 residues. The V end lost 6 bases, the J end lost 2 bases, and 0 bases lay between the germline ends. The CDR3 protein is CASSTDTQYF. The CDR3 nucleotides read TGTGCCAGCAGCACAGATACGCAGTATTTT.

This clonotype was seen many times. The rearrangement uses TRBV2 and TRBJ2-3; a possible D gene is TRBD2 (7 bases). Germline lookup yields CDR1 SNHLY and CDR2 FYNNEI. There are 15 residues in the CDR3. V lost 11 bases to trimming and J lost 2 bases, with 20 bases between them. The chain's CDR3 is CAGRMGGAFTDTQYF. CDR3 nucleotide sequence: TGTGCCGGTAGAATGGGGGGGGCCTTCACAGATACGCAGTATTTT.

Turning to this clonotype: Being one base from a much bigger clone, this may be a read error. The chain carries TRBV4-1 and TRBJ2-1, with TRBD2 matching 7 bases. In germline, CDR1 is MGHRA, CDR2 YSYEKL. The CDR3 sequence is 17 residues long. CDR3 nucleotide sequence: TGCTCCAGCAGCCGCCAAGTCCCGGACTCCCCGGGGGGTGAGCAGTTCTTC. Encoded protein: CSSSRQVPDSPGGEQFF.

This clonotype came up many times. V and J are TRBV5-1 and TRBJ2-1; weak D call: TRBD1 (5 bases). Germline CDR1 reads SGHRS; CDR2 reads YFSETQ. Trimming took off 2 bases at V and 2 bases at J, with 11 bases between the two ends. The CDR3 is 15 amino acids. The CDR3 DNA follows: TGCGCCAGCAGCTTCCAGGGATGGGCCTACAATGAGCAGTTCTTC. Translation gives CASSFQGWAYNEQFF.